These 9 T cell receptor beta chains were sequenced from one sample in a study of blood T cells in healthy people across ages. Primed by a sample-barcoded 5' primer and a J-beta primer mix, a second PCR proceeded for about 6 to 11 cycles. In TCRdb, the 5' RACE reads were re-called with MiXCR into one record per CDR3 protein. The data hold 780,000 or so distinct CDR3 sequences, with roughly 50% observed a single time. Sequenced: blood. Receptors originate from a man aged 35-49 years in good health.

The table lists this clonotype with many counts. V usage is TRBV28 and J usage is TRBJ2-7, with 14 nucleotides matching TRBD2. V shed 4 bases, J shed 5 bases, and the junction held 4 bases outside the gene matches. Germline CDR1 and CDR2: MDHEN and SYDVKM. The length of the CDR3 is 15 residues. DNA for the CDR3: TGTGCCAGCAGTTCGTTGGGACTAGCGGGAGACGAGCAGTACTTC. This encodes CASSSLGLAGDEQYF.

A few counts support this clonotype. The chain has TRBV9 and TRBJ2-3; either TRBD1 or TRBD2 may supply D (5 bases each). Germline CDR1 SGDLS, CDR2 YYNGEE. The length of the CDR3 is 16 residues. Trimming pared 0 bases from V and 6 bases from J, leaving 17 bases between. CDR3 DNA sequence: TGTGCCAGCAGCGTAGAGGTGGGACCGCGGATGGATACGCAGTATTTT. Translating it yields CASSVEVGPRMDTQYF.

This chain links TRBV29-1 with TRBJ2-1; TRBD2 aligns across 14 bases. CDR3 length: 13 residues. Unmatched junction bases numbered 4, after V lost 6 bases and J lost 9 bases. CDR1 and CDR2 (germline): SQVTM, ANQGSEA. DNA for the CDR3: TGCAGCGTCGGACTAGCGGGGGGTGGTGAGCAGTTCTTC. Amino acid sequence: CSVGLAGGGEQFF.

The CDR3 loop is CASSPESYGYTF. Here the CDR3 DNA reads TGTGCCAGCAGCCCGGAGAGTTATGGCTACACCTTC. The chain joins TRBV9 to TRBJ1-2; no clear D gene. The length of the CDR3 is 12 residues. V shed 4 bases and J shed 5 bases, with 9 bases lying between them. Germline loops: CDR1 SGDLS, CDR2 YYNGEE.

This clonotype was seen only once. The chain recombines TRBV7-9 with TRBJ1-1; possible D gene TRBD1, 6 bases. Germline V gene sequence: CDR1 SEHNR, CDR2 FQNEAQ (reference sequence). With 4 bases removed from V and 3 bases from J, the gap between germline ends came to 9 bases. The CDR3 loop spans 13 amino acids. The CDR3 nucleotides are TGTGCCAGCAGCTCCCGACAGGACACTGAAGCTTTCTTT. Amino acid sequence: CASSSRQDTEAFF.

This rearrangement joins TRBV3-1 to TRBJ2-3; D tentatively reads TRBD1 or TRBD2 (5 bases each). This CDR3 has 14 amino acids. Germline V lookup: CDR1 LGHDT, CDR2 YNNKEL (reference sequence). Trimming removed 1 base from V and 6 bases from J, with 11 bases in between. CDR3: CASSQGGRPDTQYF. DNA for the CDR3: TGTGCCAGCAGCCAAGGGGGACGTCCGGATACGCAGTATTTT.

The chain couples TRBV9 to TRBJ1-2; TRBD1 aligns across 12 bases. The CDR3 length is 13 residues. V was pared by 7 bases and J by 7 bases, with 5 bases of the junction left unmatched. The germline CDR1 and CDR2 sequences are SGDLS and YYNGEE. The chain's CDR3 is CASRGQGATGYTF. The DNA for the CDR3 is TGTGCCAGCCGGGGACAGGGGGCAACTGGCTACACCTTC.

There are a few counts of this clonotype. V gene TRBV12-3 or TRBV12-4 combines with J gene TRBJ1-2; unclear D gene. The CDR3 loop spans 12 amino acids. Between the trimmed V and J ends, which lost 1 base and 6 bases, there was a span of 6 bases. DNA of the CDR3: TGTGCCAGCAGTTTAGGCGAGAATGGCTACACCTTC. Its protein product is CASSLGENGYTF.

In nucleotides, the CDR3 is TGTGCCAGCATTAGGCTAGCGGGAGGATGTGAGCAGTTCTTC. Protein: CASIRLAGGCEQFF. The rearrangement uses TRBV28 and TRBJ2-1, with TRBD2 matching 11 bases. Looked up from germline, CDR1 is MDHEN and CDR2 is SYDVKM. The CDR3 has 14 amino acids. The V and J ends lost 7 bases and 9 bases, in that order; junction bases with no gene match: 8. The complete variable domain, with remaining parts taken from reference TRBV28 and TRBJ2-1, reads DVKVTQSSRYLVKRTGEKVFLECVQDMDHENMFWYRQDPGLGLRLIYFSYDVKMKEKGDIPEGYSVSREKKERFSLILESASTNQTSMYLCASIRLAGGCEQFFGPGTRLTVL.